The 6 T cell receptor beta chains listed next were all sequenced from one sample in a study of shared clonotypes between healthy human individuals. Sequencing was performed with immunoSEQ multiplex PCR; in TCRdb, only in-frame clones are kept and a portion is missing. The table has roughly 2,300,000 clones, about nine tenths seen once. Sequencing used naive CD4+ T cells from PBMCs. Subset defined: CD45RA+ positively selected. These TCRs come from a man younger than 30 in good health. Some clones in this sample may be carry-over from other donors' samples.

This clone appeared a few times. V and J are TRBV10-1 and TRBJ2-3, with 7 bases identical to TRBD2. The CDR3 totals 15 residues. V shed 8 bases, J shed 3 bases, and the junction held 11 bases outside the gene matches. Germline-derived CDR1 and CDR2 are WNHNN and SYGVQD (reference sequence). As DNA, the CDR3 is TGCGCCAGCTATCCCGGACTAGTTGTTACAGATACGCAGTATTTT. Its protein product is CASYPGLVVTDTQYF.

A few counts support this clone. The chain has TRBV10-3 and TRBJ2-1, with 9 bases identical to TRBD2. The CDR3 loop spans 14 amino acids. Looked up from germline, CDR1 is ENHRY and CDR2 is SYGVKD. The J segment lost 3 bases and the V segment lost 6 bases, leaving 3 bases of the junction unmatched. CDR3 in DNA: TGTGCCATCAGAGAGCGGGAGGACTACAATGAGCAGTTCTTC. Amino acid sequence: CAIREREDYNEQFF.

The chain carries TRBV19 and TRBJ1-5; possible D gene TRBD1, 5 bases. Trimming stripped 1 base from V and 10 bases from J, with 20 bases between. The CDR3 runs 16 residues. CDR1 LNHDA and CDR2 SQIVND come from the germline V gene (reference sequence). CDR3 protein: CASSIVRDGARKPQHF. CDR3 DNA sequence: TGTGCCAGTAGTATAGTGAGGGACGGCGCCCGTAAACCCCAGCATTTT.

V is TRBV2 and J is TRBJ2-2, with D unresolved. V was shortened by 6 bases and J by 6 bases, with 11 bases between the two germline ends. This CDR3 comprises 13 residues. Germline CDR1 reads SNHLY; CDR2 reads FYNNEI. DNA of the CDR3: TGTGCCAGCAGGAGACCAAGGGCCGGGGAGCTGTTTTTT. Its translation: CASRRPRAGELFF.

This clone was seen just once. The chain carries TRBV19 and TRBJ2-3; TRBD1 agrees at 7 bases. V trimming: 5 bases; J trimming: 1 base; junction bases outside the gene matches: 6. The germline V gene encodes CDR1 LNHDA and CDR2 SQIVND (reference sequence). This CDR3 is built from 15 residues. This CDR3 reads CASSPQGDGTDTQYF. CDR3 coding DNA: TGTGCCAGTAGTCCCCAGGGGGACGGCACAGATACGCAGTATTTT.

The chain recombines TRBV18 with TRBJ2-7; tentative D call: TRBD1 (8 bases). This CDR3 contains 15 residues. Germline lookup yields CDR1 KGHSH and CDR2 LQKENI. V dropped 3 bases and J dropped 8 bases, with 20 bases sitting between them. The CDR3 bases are TGTGCCAGCTCACCGAACACAGGGGGGGAATCTCAGCAGTACTTC. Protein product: CASSPNTGGESQQYF.